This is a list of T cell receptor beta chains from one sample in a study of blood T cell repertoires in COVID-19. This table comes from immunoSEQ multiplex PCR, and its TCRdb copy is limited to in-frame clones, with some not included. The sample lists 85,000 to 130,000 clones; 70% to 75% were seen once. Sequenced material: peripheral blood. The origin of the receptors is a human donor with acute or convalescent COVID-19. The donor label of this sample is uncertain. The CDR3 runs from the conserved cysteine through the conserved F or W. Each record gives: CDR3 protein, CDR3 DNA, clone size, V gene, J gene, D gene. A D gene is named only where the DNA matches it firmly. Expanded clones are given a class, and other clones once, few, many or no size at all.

CASYDEGLARAGELFF	TGCGCCAGCTACGACGAGGGACTAGCGAGGGCCGGGGAGCTGTTTTTT	-	TRBV5-1	TRBJ2-2	TRBD2
CASSPQAGATDTQYF	TGTGCCAGCAGCCCCCAGGCGGGAGCTACAGATACGCAGTATTTT	-	TRBV7-2	TRBJ2-3	TRBD2
CASSQDKGPKYF	TGCGCCAGCAGCCAAGATAAGGGGCCAAAGTACTTC	-	TRBV4-1	TRBJ2-7	-
CASSLAANTEAFF	TGTGCCAGCAGCTTGGCCGCTAACACTGAAGCTTTCTTT	few	TRBV7-3	TRBJ1-1	-
CASSPPGLHEQYF	TGTGCCAGCTCTCCCCCAGGGTTACACGAGCAGTACTTC	-	TRBV27	TRBJ2-7	-
CASKYEMGSTPYGYTF	TGTGCCAGTAAATACGAGATGGGCAGCACCCCATATGGCTACACCTTC	-	TRBV19	TRBJ1-2	-
CASSQDLAGGGTGELFF	TGTGCCAGCAGCCAAGATCTAGCGGGGGGTGGCACCGGGGAGCTGTTTTTT	-	TRBV4-2	TRBJ2-2	TRBD2
CASSFEDRADGYTF	TGTGCCAGTAGTTTCGAGGACAGGGCAGACGGCTACACCTTC	few	TRBV19	TRBJ1-2	TRBD1
CASSHLAGAGAAKNIQYF	TGTGCCAGCAGCCACCTAGCAGGAGCGGGGGCTGCCAAAAACATTCAGTACTTC	-	TRBV3-1/TRBV3-2	TRBJ2-4	TRBD2
CATSRDRQGGSYNSPLHF	TGTGCCACCAGCAGAGATAGACAGGGGGGATCCTATAATTCACCCCTCCACTTT	few	TRBV15	TRBJ1-6	TRBD1
CASSGAYSNQPQHF	TGCGCCAGCAGTGGGGCTTATAGCAATCAGCCCCAGCATTTT	few	TRBV10-2	TRBJ1-5	-
CASRAGQGGQPQHF	TGTGCCAGCAGGGCGGGACAGGGTGGTCAGCCCCAGCATTTT	-	TRBV28	TRBJ1-5	TRBD1
CASKAGLGLTQYF	TGTGCCAGCAAAGCAGGGTTGGGTTTGACCCAGTACTTC	many	TRBV2	TRBJ2-5	-
CASSLAGGYGYTF	TGTGCCAGCAGCTTAGCCGGGGGCTATGGCTACACCTTC	-	TRBV7-8	TRBJ1-2	-
CASTRGTYETQYF	TGTGCCAGCACCAGGGGGACCTATGAGACCCAGTACTTC	once	TRBV6-5	TRBJ2-5	TRBD1
CASSFSEGGYTF	TGTGCCAGCAGCTTTTCGGAGGGCGGCTACACCTTC	-	TRBV11-2	TRBJ1-2	-
CASSQSGQGLGEKLFF	TGCGCCAGCAGCCAATCAGGACAGGGCTTGGGTGAAAAACTGTTTTTT	-	TRBV4-1	TRBJ1-4	TRBD1
CASSHSLLGQGAKEGYTF	TGTGCCAGCAGCCATTCTCTTCTGGGACAGGGGGCGAAAGAGGGCTACACCTTC	-	TRBV4-2	TRBJ1-2	TRBD1
CASSPGNQPQHF	TGTGCCAGCAGCCCGGGCAATCAGCCCCAGCATTTT	-	TRBV13	TRBJ1-5	-
CASTIRSPNRGVDQPQHF	TGTGCCAGCACCATTAGGAGTCCGAACAGGGGTGTCGATCAGCCCCAGCATTTT	-	TRBV28	TRBJ1-5	TRBD1
CASSPQVRGMNTEAFF	TGCGCCAGCAGCCCCCAAGTGAGAGGAATGAACACTGAAGCTTTCTTT	-	TRBV5-1	TRBJ1-1	-
CASGSRDQETQYF	TGTGCTAGTGGAAGCAGGGACCAAGAGACCCAGTACTTC	-	TRBV12-5	TRBJ2-5	-
CASKLDRSRNYGYTF	TGTGCCAGCAAACTCGACAGGTCGAGGAACTATGGCTACACCTTC	-	TRBV11-2	TRBJ1-2	-
CASSRDTNYGYTF	TGTGCCAGCTCACGGGACACTAACTATGGCTACACCTTC	-	TRBV18	TRBJ1-2	-
CASSLRTGEHYGYTF	TGTGCCAGCAGCCTTAGGACAGGGGAACACTATGGCTACACCTTC	many	TRBV3-1/TRBV3-2	TRBJ1-2	TRBD1
CAWSADKQSGPQHF	TGTGCCTGGAGCGCCGATAAGCAATCAGGACCCCAGCATTTT	-	TRBV30	TRBJ1-5	-
CASSSRQGYNSPLHF	TGTGCCAGCAGTTCCAGACAGGGATATAATTCACCCCTCCACTTT	-	TRBV27	TRBJ1-6	TRBD1
CASSSDGTGGHEQFF	TGTGCCAGCAGTTCAGACGGGACAGGGGGGCATGAGCAGTTCTTC	-	TRBV6-5	TRBJ2-1	TRBD1
CASSISRDSPLHF	TGTGCCAGTAGTATCTCGCGGGATTCACCCCTCCACTTT	-	TRBV19	TRBJ1-6	-
CASRPGFGGQTSGNTIYF	TGTGCCAGTAGGCCGGGCTTCGGGGGGCAGACCTCTGGAAACACCATATATTTT	once	TRBV19	TRBJ1-3	-
CASSFRGFGTDTQYF	TGTGCCAGCAGCTTTAGGGGGTTCGGCACAGATACGCAGTATTTT	once	TRBV9	TRBJ2-3	-
CASSLGQSYEQYF	TGCGCCAGCAGCTTGGGACAGTCCTACGAGCAGTACTTC	-	TRBV5-1	TRBJ2-7	-
CASSSGPGQGGNSPLHF	TGCGCCAGCAGCTCGGGCCCGGGACAGGGTGGTAATTCACCCCTCCACTTT	-	TRBV5-1	TRBJ1-6	TRBD1
CASSDSVRGRGPLGTEAFF	TGCGCCAGCAGTGATTCGGTGCGGGGGCGCGGACCTCTTGGCACTGAAGCTTTCTTT	-	TRBV10-1	TRBJ1-1	-
CSASPHAGPKNIQYF	TGCAGTGCTAGTCCCCATGCAGGCCCCAAAAACATTCAGTACTTC	-	TRBV20-1	TRBJ2-4	-
CASSQGLPPGELFF	TGTGCCAGCAGCCAAGGTCTTCCTCCCGGGGAGCTGTTTTTT	once	TRBV4-2	TRBJ2-2	-
CASGSGTGNSPLHF	TGTGCTAGTGGTTCCGGGACAGGCAATTCACCCCTCCACTTT	-	TRBV12-5	TRBJ1-6	TRBD1
CASSYSGARIGEQYF	TGTGCCAGCAGTTACTCTGGGGCGCGGATCGGCGAGCAGTACTTC	-	TRBV6-5	TRBJ2-7	-
CASRGTGIGTEAFF	TGTGCCAGCAGGGGGACAGGGATCGGCACTGAAGCTTTCTTT	few	TRBV6-6	TRBJ1-1	TRBD1
CASSSPGQVSFFTDTQYF	TGTGCCAGCAGCAGCCCGGGACAAGTCAGTTTTTTCACAGATACGCAGTATTTT	-	TRBV21-1	TRBJ2-3	-
CATSRDRGRTGELDEQFF	TGTGCCACCAGCAGAGATCGGGGGCGGACAGGGGAGTTGGATGAGCAGTTCTTC	-	TRBV15	TRBJ2-1	TRBD1
CASSYMGQVGYEQYF	TGTGCCAGCAGTTATATGGGACAAGTAGGCTACGAGCAGTACTTC	-	TRBV27	TRBJ2-7	-
CASSMGLEGFYGYTF	TGTGCCAGTAGTATGGGCCTGGAGGGCTTCTATGGCTACACCTTC	few	TRBV19	TRBJ1-2	-
CASSNRAYRGHSATNEKLFF	TGTGCCAGCTCGAACCGGGCATACAGGGGGCACAGTGCAACTAATGAAAAACTGTTTTTT	-	TRBV18	TRBJ1-4	TRBD1
CASSTGGAGGYTF	TGTGCCAGCAGCACAGGGGGCGCAGGTGGCTACACCTTC	-	TRBV5-4	TRBJ1-2	TRBD1
CASSQHRSPGNTIYF	TGTGCCAGCAGCCAACATCGGTCCCCTGGAAACACCATATATTTT	-	TRBV4-2	TRBJ1-3	-
CASSSPQRGRTDTQYF	TGTGCCAGCAGCTCCCCCCAGCGGGGGCGCACAGATACGCAGTATTTT	-	TRBV5-4	TRBJ2-3	TRBD2
CSVADGVLGNQPQHF	TGCAGCGTTGCTGACGGGGTGTTAGGCAATCAGCCCCAGCATTTT	few	TRBV29-1	TRBJ1-5	-
CASSRDRVGGYTF	TGTGCCAGCAGCCGGGACAGGGTAGGGGGCTACACCTTC	-	TRBV11-2	TRBJ1-2	TRBD1
CASSRRRRGETQYF	TGTGCCAGCAGCCGCAGGCGTCGGGGTGAGACCCAGTACTTC	-	TRBV6-5	TRBJ2-5	-
CASSLAGTGDGYTF	TGCGCCAGCAGCTTGGCCGGGACAGGGGATGGCTACACCTTC	few	TRBV5-1	TRBJ1-2	TRBD1
CASSPWDRSLNYGYTF	TGTGCCAGCAGCCCTTGGGACAGGTCACTTAACTATGGCTACACCTTC	-	TRBV7-8	TRBJ1-2	TRBD1
CASSEGLAPLHF	TGTGCCAGCAGCGAGGGGCTTGCGCCGCTTCATTTT	few	TRBV9	TRBJ1-3	-
CASREKQGTTEAFF	TGTGCCAGTAGAGAGAAGCAGGGGACCACTGAAGCTTTCTTT	-	TRBV19	TRBJ1-1	-
CASSDFFRNSPLHF	TGTGCCAGCAGCGATTTTTTCAGGAATTCACCCCTCCACTTT	-	TRBV14	TRBJ1-6	-
CASSLDGTGIGYTF	TGCGCCAGCAGCTTGGACGGTACCGGTATTGGCTACACCTTC	-	TRBV5-1	TRBJ1-2	-